This paragraph covers one TCR beta chain sequence. This sample stems from a study of OX40 agonist ivuxolimab in advanced cancers. Study-level background: Under the entry rules, prior anti-PD-1, anti-PD-L1 or anti-CTLA-4 therapy was allowed, and 40% had some. Among those treated, three patients had partial responses, one with hepatocellular carcinoma and two with cutaneous melanoma.

Profiled with immunoSEQ multiplex PCR; TCRdb holds only in-frame clones, not every one. The table includes tens of thousands of clones, less than 90% detected once. Trimming took 7 bases from V and 4 from J; bases not matched to a gene: 11. CDR3 length: 16 amino acids. Looked up from germline, CDR1 is MNHEY and CDR2 is SMNVEV (reference sequence). V gene TRBV27 combines with J gene TRBJ1-2, with 11 bases identical to TRBD1. The material was CD4+ or CD8+ T cells sorted from blood, obtained in a trial of the OX40 agonist ivuxolimab. This sequence was found in an adult with an advanced solid tumor such as melanoma, head and neck, liver or kidney cancer. This CDR3 reads CASIQKGTGGFYGYTF. The CDR3 DNA sequence: TGTGCCAGCATCCAAAAGGGGACAGGGGGATTCTATGGCTACACCTTC.